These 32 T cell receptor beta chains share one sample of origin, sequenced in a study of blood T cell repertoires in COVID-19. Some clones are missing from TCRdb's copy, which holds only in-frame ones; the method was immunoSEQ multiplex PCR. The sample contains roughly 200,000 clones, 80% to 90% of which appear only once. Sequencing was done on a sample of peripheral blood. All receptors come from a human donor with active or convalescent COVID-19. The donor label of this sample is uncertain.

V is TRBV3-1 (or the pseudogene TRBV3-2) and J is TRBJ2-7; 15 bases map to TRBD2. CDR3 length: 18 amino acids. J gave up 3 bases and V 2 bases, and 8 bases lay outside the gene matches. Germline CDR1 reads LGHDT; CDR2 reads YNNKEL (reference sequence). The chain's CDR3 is CASSQRTPGLAGGYEQYF. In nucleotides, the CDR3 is TGTGCCAGCAGCCAACGGACGCCGGGACTAGCGGGGGGCTACGAGCAGTACTTC.

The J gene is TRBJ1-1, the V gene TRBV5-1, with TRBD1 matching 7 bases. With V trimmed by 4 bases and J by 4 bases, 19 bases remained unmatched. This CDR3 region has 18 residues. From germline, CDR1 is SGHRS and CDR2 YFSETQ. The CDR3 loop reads CASSPVPNRGGIGTEAFF. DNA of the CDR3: TGCGCCAGCAGCCCCGTCCCGAACAGGGGAGGAATCGGCACTGAAGCTTTCTTT.

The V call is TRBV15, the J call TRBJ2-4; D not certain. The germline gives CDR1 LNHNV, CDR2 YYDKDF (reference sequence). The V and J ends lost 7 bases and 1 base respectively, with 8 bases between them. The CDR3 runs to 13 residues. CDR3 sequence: CATTSEAKNIQYF. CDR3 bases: TGTGCCACCACTAGTGAGGCCAAAAACATTCAGTACTTC.

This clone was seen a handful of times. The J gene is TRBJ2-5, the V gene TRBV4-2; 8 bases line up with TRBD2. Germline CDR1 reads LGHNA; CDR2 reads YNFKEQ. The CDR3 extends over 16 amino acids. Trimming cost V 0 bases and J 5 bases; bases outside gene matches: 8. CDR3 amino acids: CASSQEITSGLETQYF. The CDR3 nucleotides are TGTGCCAGCAGCCAAGAAATCACTAGCGGCCTGGAGACCCAGTACTTC.

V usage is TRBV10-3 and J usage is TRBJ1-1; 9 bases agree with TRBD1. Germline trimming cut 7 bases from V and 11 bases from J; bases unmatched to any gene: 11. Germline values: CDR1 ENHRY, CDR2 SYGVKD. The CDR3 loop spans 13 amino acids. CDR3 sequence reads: CAINPGQGVGAFF. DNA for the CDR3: TGTGCCATCAACCCGGGACAGGGCGTAGGTGCTTTCTTT.

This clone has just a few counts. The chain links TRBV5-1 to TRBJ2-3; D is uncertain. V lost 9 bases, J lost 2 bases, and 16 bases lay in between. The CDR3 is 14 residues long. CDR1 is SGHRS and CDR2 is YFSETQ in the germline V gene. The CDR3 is CATKRSSVTDTQYF. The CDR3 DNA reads TGCGCCACCAAAAGGAGCTCGGTCACAGATACGCAGTATTTT.

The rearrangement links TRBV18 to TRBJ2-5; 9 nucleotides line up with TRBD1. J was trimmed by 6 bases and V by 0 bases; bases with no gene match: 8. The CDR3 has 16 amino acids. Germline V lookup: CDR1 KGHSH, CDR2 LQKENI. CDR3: CASSPPRDRVKQTQYF. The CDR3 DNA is TGTGCCAGCTCACCACCCCGGGACAGGGTGAAACAGACCCAGTACTTC.

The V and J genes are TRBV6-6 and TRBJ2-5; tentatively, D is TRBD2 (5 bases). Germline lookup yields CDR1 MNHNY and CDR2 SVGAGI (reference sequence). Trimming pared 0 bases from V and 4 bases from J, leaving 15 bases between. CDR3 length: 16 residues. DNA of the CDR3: TGTGCCAGCAGTTACTCGCCCAGGAGGATGGGAGAGACCCAGTACTTC. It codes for CASSYSPRRMGETQYF.

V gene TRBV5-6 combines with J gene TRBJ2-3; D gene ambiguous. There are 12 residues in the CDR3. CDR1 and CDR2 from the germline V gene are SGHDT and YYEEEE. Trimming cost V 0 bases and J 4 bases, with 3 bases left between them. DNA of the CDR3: TGTGCCAGCAGCTTGGCAGCAGATACGCAGTATTTT. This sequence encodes CASSLAADTQYF. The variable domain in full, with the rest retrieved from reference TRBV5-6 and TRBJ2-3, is DAGVTQSPTHLIKTRGQQVTLRCSPKSGHDTVSWYQQALGQGPQFIFQYYEEEERQRGNFPDRFSGHQFPNYSSELNVNALLLGDSALYLCASSLAADTQYFGPGTRLTVL.

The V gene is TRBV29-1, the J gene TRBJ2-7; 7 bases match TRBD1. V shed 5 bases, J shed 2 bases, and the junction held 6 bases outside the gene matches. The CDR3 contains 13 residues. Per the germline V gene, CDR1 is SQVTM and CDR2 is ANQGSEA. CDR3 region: CSVPIQGAYEQYF. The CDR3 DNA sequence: TGCAGCGTTCCAATCCAGGGGGCCTACGAGCAGTACTTC.

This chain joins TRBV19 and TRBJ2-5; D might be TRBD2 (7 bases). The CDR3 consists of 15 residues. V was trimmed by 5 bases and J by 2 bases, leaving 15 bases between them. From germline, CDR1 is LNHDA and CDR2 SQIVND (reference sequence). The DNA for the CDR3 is TGTGCCAGTAGTCTAAGGGGGGGCTCACAAGAGACCCAGTACTTC. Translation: CASSLRGGSQETQYF.

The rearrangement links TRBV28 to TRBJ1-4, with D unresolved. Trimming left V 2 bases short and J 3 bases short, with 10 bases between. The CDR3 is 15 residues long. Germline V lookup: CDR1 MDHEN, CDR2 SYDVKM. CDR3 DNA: TGTGCCAGCAGTTTAAGAGGAGGTCCTAATGAAAAACTGTTTTTT. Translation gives CASSLRGGPNEKLFF.

The CDR3 is CASSSRQGGDTEAFF. The CDR3 nucleotides are TGCGCCAGCAGCTCCAGACAGGGGGGCGACACTGAAGCTTTCTTT. V is TRBV5-1 and J is TRBJ1-1, with 9 bases lining up with TRBD1. V gave up 3 bases and J gave up 3 bases; unmatched junction bases: 6. Germline V gives CDR1 SGHRS, CDR2 YFSETQ. This CDR3 has 15 amino acids. Together with reference TRBV5-1 and TRBJ1-1, the CDR3 gives the full variable domain: KAGVTQTPRYLIKTRGQQVTLSCSPISGHRSVSWYQQTPGQGLQFLFEYFSETQRNKGNFPGRFSGRQFSNSRSEMNVSTLELGDSALYLCASSSRQGGDTEAFFGQGTRLTVV.

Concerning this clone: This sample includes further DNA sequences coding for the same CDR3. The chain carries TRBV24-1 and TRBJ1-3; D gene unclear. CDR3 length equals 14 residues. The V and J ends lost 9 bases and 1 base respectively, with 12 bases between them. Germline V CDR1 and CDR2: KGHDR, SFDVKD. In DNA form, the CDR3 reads TGTGCCACCGAAGGCGGCGATTCTGGAAACACCATATATTTT. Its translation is CATEGGDSGNTIYF.

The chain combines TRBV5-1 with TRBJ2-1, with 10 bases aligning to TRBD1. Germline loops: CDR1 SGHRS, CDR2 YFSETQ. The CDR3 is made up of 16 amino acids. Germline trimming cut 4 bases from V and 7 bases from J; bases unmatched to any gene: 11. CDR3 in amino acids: CASSANRDRGLNEQFF. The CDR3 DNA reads TGCGCCAGCAGCGCGAACCGGGACAGGGGTTTGAATGAGCAGTTCTTC.

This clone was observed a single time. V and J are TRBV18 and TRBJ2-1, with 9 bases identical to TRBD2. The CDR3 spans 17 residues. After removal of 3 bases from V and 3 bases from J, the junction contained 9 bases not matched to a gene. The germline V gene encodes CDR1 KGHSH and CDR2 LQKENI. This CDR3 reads CASSPAGGSFGYNEQFF. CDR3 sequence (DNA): TGTGCCAGCTCACCGGCGGGAGGGTCTTTTGGCTACAATGAGCAGTTCTTC.

CDR3 nucleotides: TGCGCCAGCAGCAGCGGACAGGGGTTAGAGACCCAGTACTTC. Amino acid sequence: CASSSGQGLETQYF. The V call is TRBV5-1, the J call TRBJ2-5; 9 nucleotides match TRBD1. CDR3 length: 14 amino acids. The V gene's germline CDR1 is SGHRS and CDR2 YFSETQ. With V trimmed by 4 bases and J by 4 bases, 5 bases remained unmatched.

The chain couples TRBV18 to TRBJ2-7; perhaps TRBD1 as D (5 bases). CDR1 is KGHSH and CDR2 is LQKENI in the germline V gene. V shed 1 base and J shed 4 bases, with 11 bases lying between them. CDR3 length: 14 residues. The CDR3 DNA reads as TGTGCCAGCTCACCACGGGCAGGGCCGTACGAGCAGTACTTC. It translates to CASSPRAGPYEQYF.

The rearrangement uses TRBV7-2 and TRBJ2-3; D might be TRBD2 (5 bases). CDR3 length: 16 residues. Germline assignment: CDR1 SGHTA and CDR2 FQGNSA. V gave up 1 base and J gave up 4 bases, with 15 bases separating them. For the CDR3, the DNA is TGTGCCAGCAGCTTAGACTCTAGCTTCTTTGCAGATACGCAGTATTTT. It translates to CASSLDSSFFADTQYF.

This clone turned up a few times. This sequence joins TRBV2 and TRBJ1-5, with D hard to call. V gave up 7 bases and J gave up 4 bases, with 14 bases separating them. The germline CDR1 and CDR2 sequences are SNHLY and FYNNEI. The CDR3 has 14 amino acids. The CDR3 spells CASNGGAPNQPQHF. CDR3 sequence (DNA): TGTGCCAGCAACGGCGGAGCCCCTAATCAGCCCCAGCATTTT.

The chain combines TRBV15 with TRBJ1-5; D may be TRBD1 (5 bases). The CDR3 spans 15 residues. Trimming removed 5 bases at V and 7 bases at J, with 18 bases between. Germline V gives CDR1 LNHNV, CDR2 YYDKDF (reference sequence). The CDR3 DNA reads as TGTGCCACCAGCGAAGACTCAGGGAGGTTCCAGCCCCAGCATTTT. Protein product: CATSEDSGRFQPQHF.

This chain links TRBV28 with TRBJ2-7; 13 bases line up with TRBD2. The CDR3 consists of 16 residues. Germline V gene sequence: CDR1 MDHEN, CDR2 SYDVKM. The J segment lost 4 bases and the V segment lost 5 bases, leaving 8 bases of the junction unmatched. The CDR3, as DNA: TGTGCCAGCAGTCTCCAGGGACTAGCGGGGATATACGAGCAGTACTTC. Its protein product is CASSLQGLAGIYEQYF.

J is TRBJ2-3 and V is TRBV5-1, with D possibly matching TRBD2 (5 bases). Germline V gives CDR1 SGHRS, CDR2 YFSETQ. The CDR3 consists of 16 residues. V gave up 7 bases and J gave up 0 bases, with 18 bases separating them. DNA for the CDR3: TGCGCCAGCCAAATGGGGAGAAGTACTAGCACAGATACGCAGTATTTT. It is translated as CASQMGRSTSTDTQYF.

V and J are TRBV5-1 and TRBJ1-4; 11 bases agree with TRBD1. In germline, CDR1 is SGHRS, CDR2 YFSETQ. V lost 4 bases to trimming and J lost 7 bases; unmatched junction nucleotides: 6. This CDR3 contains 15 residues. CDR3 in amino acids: CASSRTGGGGEKLFF. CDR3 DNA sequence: TGCGCCAGCAGCAGGACAGGGGGCGGAGGTGAAAAACTGTTTTTT.

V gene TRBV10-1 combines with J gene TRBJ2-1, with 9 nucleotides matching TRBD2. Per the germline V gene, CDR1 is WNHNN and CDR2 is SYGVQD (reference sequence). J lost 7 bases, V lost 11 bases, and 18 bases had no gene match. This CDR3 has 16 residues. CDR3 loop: CASPGSGRKGGNEQFF. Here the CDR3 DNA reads TGCGCCTCCCCGGGGAGCGGGAGGAAAGGGGGGAATGAGCAGTTCTTC.

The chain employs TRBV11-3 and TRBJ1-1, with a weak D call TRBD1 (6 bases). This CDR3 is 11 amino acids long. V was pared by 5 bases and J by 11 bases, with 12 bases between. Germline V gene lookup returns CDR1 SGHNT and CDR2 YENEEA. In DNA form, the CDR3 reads TGTGCCAGCAGCGACAGGCTGTGGGCTTTCTTT. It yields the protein CASSDRLWAFF.

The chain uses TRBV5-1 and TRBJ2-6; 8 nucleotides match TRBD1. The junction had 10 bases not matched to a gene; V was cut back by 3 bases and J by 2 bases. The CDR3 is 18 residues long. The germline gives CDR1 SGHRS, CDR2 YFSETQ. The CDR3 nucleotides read TGCGCCAGCAGCTCCTCGACAGGACAGGGCCCTGGGGCCAACGTCCTGACTTTC. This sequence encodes CASSSSTGQGPGANVLTF.

DNA for the CDR3: TGTGCCAGCTCACCCCGGGACAGAATTAACTATGGCTACACCTTC. Residues: CASSPRDRINYGYTF. The gene calls are TRBV18 and TRBJ1-2, with 7 nucleotides matching TRBD1. CDR1 KGHSH and CDR2 LQKENI come from the germline V gene. Unmatched junction bases numbered 5, after V lost 3 bases and J lost 1 base. This CDR3 has 15 amino acids.

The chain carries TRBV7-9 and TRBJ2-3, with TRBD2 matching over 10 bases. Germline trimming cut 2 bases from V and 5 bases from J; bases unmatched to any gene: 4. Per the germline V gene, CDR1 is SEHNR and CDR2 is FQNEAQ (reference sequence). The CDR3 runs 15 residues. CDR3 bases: TGTGCCAGCAGCTTATTAGCGGGAGGTATAGATACGCAGTATTTT. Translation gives CASSLLAGGIDTQYF. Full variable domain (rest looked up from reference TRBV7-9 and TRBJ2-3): DTGVSQNPRHKITKRGQNVTFRCDPISEHNRLYWYRQTLGQGPEFLTYFQNEAQLEKSRLLSDRFSAERPKGSFSTLEIQRTEQGDSAMYLCASSLLAGGIDTQYFGPGTRLTVL.

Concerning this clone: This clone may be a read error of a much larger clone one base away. CDR3 nucleotides: TGTGTCAGCAGCGTACCCAGGGGAACTAGCGGCCAAGAGACCCAGTACTTC. Its protein is CVSSVPRGTSGQETQYF. The rearrangement uses TRBV11-2 and TRBJ2-5; 8 bases fit TRBD2. Per the germline V gene, CDR1 is SGHAT and CDR2 is FQNNGV. The CDR3 spans 17 residues. Complete variable domain (other parts from reference TRBV11-2 and TRBJ2-5): EAGVAQSPRYKIIEKRQSVAFWCNPISGHATLYWYQQILGQGPKLLIQFQNNGVVDDSQLPKDRFSAERLKGVDSTLKIQPAKLEDSAVYLCVSSVPRGTSGQETQYFGPGTRLLVL.

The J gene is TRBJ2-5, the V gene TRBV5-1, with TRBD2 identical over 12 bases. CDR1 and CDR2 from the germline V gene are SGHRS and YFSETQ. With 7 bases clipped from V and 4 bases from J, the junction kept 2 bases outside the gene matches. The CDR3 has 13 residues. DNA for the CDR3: TGCGCCAGCGCTAGCGGGGGGGGAGAGACCCAGTACTTC. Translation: CASASGGGETQYF.

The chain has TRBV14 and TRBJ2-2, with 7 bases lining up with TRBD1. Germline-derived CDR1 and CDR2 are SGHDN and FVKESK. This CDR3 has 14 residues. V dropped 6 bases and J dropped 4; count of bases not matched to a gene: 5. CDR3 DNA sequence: TGTGCCAGCAGGGGGGACAGAATCACCGGGGAGCTGTTTTTT. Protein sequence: CASRGDRITGELFF.